A selection of T cell receptor beta chains follows, all from one sample in a study of blood T cell repertoires in COVID-19. Libraries were prepared by immunoSEQ multiplex PCR; TCRdb keeps only in-frame clonotypes and omits some of them. The sample has about 230,000 clones; 85% to 90% are singletons. The specimen was peripheral blood. The receptors come from a man in his fifties with COVID-19, enrolled during active disease. Both conserved end residues are part of each CDR3. A D gene is named only where the DNA matches it firmly. The listing skips clone size in some rows; elsewhere it reads once, few, many or a size class.

CDR3aa: CASSYDNSPLHF
CDR3nt: TGTGCCAGCAGCTATGATAATTCACCCCTCCACTTT
d_gene: -
j_gene: TRBJ1-6
v_gene: TRBV6-5
abundance: -

CDR3aa: CASSLGQATDTQYF
CDR3nt: TGTGCCAGCAGCTTGGGTCAGGCGACAGATACGCAGTATTTT
d_gene: -
j_gene: TRBJ2-3
v_gene: TRBV5-5
abundance: -

CDR3aa: CASSIGQTSYNEQFF
CDR3nt: TGCGCCAGCAGCATCGGACAGACCTCCTACAATGAGCAGTTCTTC
d_gene: -
j_gene: TRBJ2-1
v_gene: TRBV5-1
abundance: -

CDR3aa: CAITEDRVYGYTF
CDR3nt: TGTGCCATCACCGAGGACAGGGTTTATGGCTACACCTTC
d_gene: TRBD1
j_gene: TRBJ1-2
v_gene: TRBV10-3
abundance: few

CDR3aa: CATSDPTSGSYNEQFF
CDR3nt: TGTGCCACCAGTGACCCCACTAGCGGTTCTTACAATGAGCAGTTCTTC
d_gene: TRBD2
j_gene: TRBJ2-1
v_gene: TRBV24-1
abundance: -

CDR3aa: CASSPSAGEGYGYTF
CDR3nt: TGTGCCAGCTCACCGTCTGCAGGGGAAGGCTATGGCTACACCTTC
d_gene: -
j_gene: TRBJ1-2
v_gene: TRBV18
abundance: -

CDR3aa: CAIRTGQGSYGYTF
CDR3nt: TGTGCCATCAGAACAGGACAGGGAAGCTATGGCTACACCTTC
d_gene: TRBD1
j_gene: TRBJ1-2
v_gene: TRBV10-3
abundance: once

CDR3aa: CASSTSGYLNNEQFF
CDR3nt: TGTGCCAGCAGTACAAGCGGCTATTTAAACAATGAGCAGTTCTTC
d_gene: -
j_gene: TRBJ2-1
v_gene: TRBV6-5
abundance: -

CDR3aa: CASSQDPGYNTGELFF
CDR3nt: TGTGCCAGCAGTCAAGACCCCGGTTATAACACCGGGGAGCTGTTTTTT
d_gene: -
j_gene: TRBJ2-2
v_gene: TRBV3-1/TRBV3-2
abundance: -

CDR3aa: CASSFWGRGGTEAFF
CDR3nt: TGTGCCAGCAGTTTCTGGGGGCGGGGGGGCACTGAAGCTTTCTTT
d_gene: -
j_gene: TRBJ1-1
v_gene: TRBV27
abundance: -

CDR3aa: CASSPLNRNTGELFF
CDR3nt: TGTGCCAGTAGTCCCCTTAATAGGAACACCGGGGAGCTGTTTTTT
d_gene: -
j_gene: TRBJ2-2
v_gene: TRBV19
abundance: -

CDR3aa: CASSLGQGYTEAFF
CDR3nt: TGTGCCAGCAGCTTAGGACAGGGATACACTGAAGCTTTCTTT
d_gene: TRBD1
j_gene: TRBJ1-1
v_gene: TRBV7-9
abundance: -

CDR3aa: CASSETGGNTEAFF
CDR3nt: TGTGCCAGCAGTGAAACAGGGGGAAACACTGAAGCTTTCTTT
d_gene: TRBD1
j_gene: TRBJ1-1
v_gene: TRBV2
abundance: -

CDR3aa: CASSKRGGGYTF
CDR3nt: TGTGCCAGCAGTAAACGCGGGGGGGGCTACACCTTC
d_gene: -
j_gene: TRBJ1-2
v_gene: TRBV6-5
abundance: -

CDR3aa: CASSQGLSNYNEQFF
CDR3nt: TGTGCCAGCAGCCAAGGACTCTCCAACTACAATGAGCAGTTCTTC
d_gene: -
j_gene: TRBJ2-1
v_gene: TRBV11-1
abundance: -

CDR3aa: CASSYDQGGTGELFF
CDR3nt: TGTGCCAGCAGTTACGACCAGGGTGGGACCGGGGAGCTGTTTTTT
d_gene: -
j_gene: TRBJ2-2
v_gene: TRBV6-6
abundance: -

CDR3aa: CASSLSQGEIYEQFF
CDR3nt: TGTGCCAGCAGCTTGTCACAGGGGGAAATCTATGAGCAGTTCTTC
d_gene: TRBD1
j_gene: TRBJ2-1
v_gene: TRBV11-3
abundance: -

CDR3aa: CASSFASGQGNAETQYF
CDR3nt: TGTGCCAGCAGCTTCGCCTCAGGACAGGGGAATGCGGAGACCCAGTACTTC
d_gene: TRBD1
j_gene: TRBJ2-5
v_gene: TRBV7-2
abundance: -

CDR3aa: CASSQDPHRGENYEQYF
CDR3nt: TGTGCCAGCAGCCAAGACCCCCACAGGGGGGAGAACTACGAGCAGTACTTC
d_gene: TRBD1
j_gene: TRBJ2-7
v_gene: TRBV3-1/TRBV3-2
abundance: -

CDR3aa: CASSYQGDHQPQHF
CDR3nt: TGTGCCAGCAGTTACCAGGGGGATCATCAGCCCCAGCATTTT
d_gene: TRBD1
j_gene: TRBJ1-5
v_gene: TRBV6-2/TRBV6-3
abundance: once

CDR3aa: CATSRVRDTTRNEQFF
CDR3nt: TGTGCCACCAGCAGAGTGCGTGATACCACTCGGAATGAGCAGTTCTTC
d_gene: -
j_gene: TRBJ2-1
v_gene: TRBV15
abundance: -

CDR3aa: CASSYGGTTEAFF
CDR3nt: TGTGCCAGCAGTTACGGGGGGACCACTGAAGCTTTCTTT
d_gene: -
j_gene: TRBJ1-1
v_gene: TRBV6-2/TRBV6-3
abundance: once

CDR3aa: CASTRTGVATNEKLFF
CDR3nt: TGTGCCAGTACCCGGACAGGGGTTGCAACTAATGAAAAACTGTTTTTT
d_gene: TRBD1
j_gene: TRBJ1-4
v_gene: TRBV19
abundance: few

CDR3aa: CASSLYNEQYF
CDR3nt: TGTGCCAGCAGCCTGTATAACGAGCAGTACTTC
d_gene: -
j_gene: TRBJ2-7
v_gene: TRBV7-9
abundance: -

CDR3aa: CASSQQAGGDETQYF
CDR3nt: TGTGCCAGTAGCCAGCAAGCGGGAGGCGATGAGACCCAGTACTTC
d_gene: TRBD2
j_gene: TRBJ2-5
v_gene: TRBV19
abundance: -

CDR3aa: CASTLGTAGPTGELFF
CDR3nt: TGTGCCAGCACCTTGGGCACTGCGGGCCCCACCGGGGAGCTGTTTTTT
d_gene: -
j_gene: TRBJ2-2
v_gene: TRBV7-9
abundance: -

CDR3aa: CASSTTGIGANVLTF
CDR3nt: TGTGCCAGCAGCACAACAGGGATCGGGGCCAACGTCCTGACTTTC
d_gene: -
j_gene: TRBJ2-6
v_gene: TRBV5-4
abundance: -

CDR3aa: CASSADRTNEQYF
CDR3nt: TGTGCCAGCAGCGCGGACAGGACGAACGAGCAGTACTTC
d_gene: TRBD1
j_gene: TRBJ2-7
v_gene: TRBV5-4
abundance: -

CDR3aa: CASSSLAGGTDTQYF
CDR3nt: TGTGCCAGCAGCTCCCTAGCGGGAGGCACAGATACGCAGTATTTT
d_gene: TRBD2
j_gene: TRBJ2-3
v_gene: TRBV7-8
abundance: -

CDR3aa: CASSTLGGANVLTF
CDR3nt: TGCGCCAGCAGCACGCTAGGTGGGGCCAACGTCCTGACTTTC
d_gene: -
j_gene: TRBJ2-6
v_gene: TRBV5-1
abundance: -

CDR3aa: CASSPTGGSYGYTF
CDR3nt: TGCGCCAGCAGCCCGACAGGGGGCAGCTATGGCTACACCTTC
d_gene: TRBD1
j_gene: TRBJ1-2
v_gene: TRBV5-1
abundance: -

CDR3aa: CASSLIGVPHEQYF
CDR3nt: TGTGCCAGCAGCTTAATCGGGGTTCCCCACGAGCAGTACTTC
d_gene: -
j_gene: TRBJ2-7
v_gene: TRBV11-2
abundance: -

CDR3aa: CASSPDGDTDTQYF
CDR3nt: TGTGCCAGCAGCCCCGACGGGGACACAGATACGCAGTATTTT
d_gene: -
j_gene: TRBJ2-3
v_gene: TRBV7-7
abundance: -

CDR3aa: CASGPGTADQPQHF
CDR3nt: TGTGCCAGTGGACCCGGGACAGCTGATCAGCCCCAGCATTTT
d_gene: TRBD1
j_gene: TRBJ1-5
v_gene: TRBV12-5
abundance: -

CDR3aa: CASSFGFTGVSEQYF
CDR3nt: TGTGCCAGCAGCTTTGGGTTTACAGGGGTTTCCGAGCAGTACTTC
d_gene: TRBD1
j_gene: TRBJ2-7
v_gene: TRBV7-3
abundance: -

CDR3aa: CASSVSGGGTTGELFF
CDR3nt: TGTGCCAGCAGCGTTTCCGGTGGGGGGACCACCGGGGAGCTGTTTTTT
d_gene: -
j_gene: TRBJ2-2
v_gene: TRBV9
abundance: -

CDR3aa: CASSRQGAANTGELFF
CDR3nt: TGTGCCAGCAGTCGACAGGGGGCGGCGAACACCGGGGAGCTGTTTTTT
d_gene: TRBD1
j_gene: TRBJ2-2
v_gene: TRBV6-6
abundance: -

CDR3aa: CATSPSQGYEQYF
CDR3nt: TGTGCCACCAGTCCCTCACAGGGCTACGAGCAGTACTTC
d_gene: -
j_gene: TRBJ2-7
v_gene: TRBV24-1
abundance: -

CDR3aa: CASSDGARVISDTQYF
CDR3nt: TGTGCCAGCAGTGATGGGGCCCGGGTGATCTCAGATACGCAGTATTTT
d_gene: -
j_gene: TRBJ2-3
v_gene: TRBV6-1
abundance: -

CDR3aa: CASSLVGWQGNPTNEKLFF
CDR3nt: TGTGCCAGCAGCTTGGTTGGGTGGCAGGGTAACCCAACTAATGAAAAACTGTTTTTT
d_gene: -
j_gene: TRBJ1-4
v_gene: TRBV5-6
abundance: once

CDR3aa: CASSQETGDSNQPQHF
CDR3nt: TGCGCCAGCAGCCAAGAGACAGGGGATAGCAATCAGCCCCAGCATTTT
d_gene: TRBD1
j_gene: TRBJ1-5
v_gene: TRBV4-3
abundance: -

CDR3aa: CASKLAGGSDTQYF
CDR3nt: TGTGCCAGTAAACTAGCGGGAGGTTCAGATACGCAGTATTTT
d_gene: TRBD2
j_gene: TRBJ2-3
v_gene: TRBV7-2
abundance: -

CDR3aa: CAIRPNDRVGTEAFF
CDR3nt: TGTGCCATCAGACCCAATGACAGGGTCGGCACTGAAGCTTTCTTT
d_gene: TRBD1
j_gene: TRBJ1-1
v_gene: TRBV10-3
abundance: -

CDR3aa: CASSSWTSGAFTDTQYF
CDR3nt: TGTGCCAGCAGTTCGTGGACTAGCGGGGCCTTCACAGATACGCAGTATTTT
d_gene: TRBD2
j_gene: TRBJ2-3
v_gene: TRBV27
abundance: -

CDR3aa: CASGLGVAGYTDTQYF
CDR3nt: TGTGCTAGTGGTTTGGGGGTAGCGGGATACACAGATACGCAGTATTTT
d_gene: TRBD2
j_gene: TRBJ2-3
v_gene: TRBV12-5
abundance: -

CDR3aa: CASSYSKRQTYEQYF
CDR3nt: TGTGCCAGCAGTTACTCGAAAAGACAGACCTACGAGCAGTACTTC
d_gene: -
j_gene: TRBJ2-7
v_gene: TRBV6-2/TRBV6-3
abundance: -

CDR3aa: CASSLEPTSAGANVLTF
CDR3nt: TGTGCCAGCAGCTTAGAGCCGACTAGCGCTGGGGCCAACGTCCTGACTTTC
d_gene: TRBD2
j_gene: TRBJ2-6
v_gene: TRBV7-8
abundance: -

CDR3aa: CASSIGTSGDLEETQYF
CDR3nt: TGTGCCAGTAGTATCGGGACTAGCGGGGACTTGGAAGAGACCCAGTACTTC
d_gene: TRBD2
j_gene: TRBJ2-5
v_gene: TRBV19
abundance: -

CDR3aa: CASRRDSSTDTQYF
CDR3nt: TGCGCCAGCCGACGGGACAGTAGCACAGATACGCAGTATTTT
d_gene: TRBD1
j_gene: TRBJ2-3
v_gene: TRBV10-1
abundance: -

CDR3aa: CASSQPRGEWDEQFF
CDR3nt: TGTGCCAGCAGCCAACCTCGGGGGGAGTGGGATGAGCAGTTCTTC
d_gene: TRBD2
j_gene: TRBJ2-1
v_gene: TRBV14
abundance: -

CDR3aa: CASSSRRIGGDYGYTF
CDR3nt: TGTGCCAGCAGTTCTAGGCGGATAGGGGGTGACTATGGCTACACCTTC
d_gene: -
j_gene: TRBJ1-2
v_gene: TRBV28
abundance: once

CDR3aa: CASSSFATYNEQFF
CDR3nt: TGTGCCAGCAGTTCGTTCGCTACCTACAATGAGCAGTTCTTC
d_gene: -
j_gene: TRBJ2-1
v_gene: TRBV5-4
abundance: -

CDR3aa: CSVGQDAGNTIYF
CDR3nt: TGCAGCGTAGGACAGGATGCTGGAAACACCATATATTTT
d_gene: TRBD1
j_gene: TRBJ1-3
v_gene: TRBV29-1
abundance: -

CDR3aa: CATSSRSTYNEQFF
CDR3nt: TGTGCCACCAGCTCCCGGAGTACTTACAATGAGCAGTTCTTC
d_gene: -
j_gene: TRBJ2-1
v_gene: TRBV15
abundance: -

CDR3aa: CASSPDFREGKLFF
CDR3nt: TGTGCCAGCAGCCCGGATTTCAGGGAGGGAAAACTGTTTTTT
d_gene: -
j_gene: TRBJ1-4
v_gene: TRBV6-5
abundance: -